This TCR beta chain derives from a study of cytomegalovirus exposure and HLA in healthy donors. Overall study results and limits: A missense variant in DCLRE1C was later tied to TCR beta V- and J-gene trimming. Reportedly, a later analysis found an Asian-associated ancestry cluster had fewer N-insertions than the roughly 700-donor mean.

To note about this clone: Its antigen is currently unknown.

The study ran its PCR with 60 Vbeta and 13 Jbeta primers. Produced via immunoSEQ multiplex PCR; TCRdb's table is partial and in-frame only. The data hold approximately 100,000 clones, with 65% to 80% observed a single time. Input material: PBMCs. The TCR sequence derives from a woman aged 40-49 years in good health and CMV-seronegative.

The CDR3 region has the DNA TGTGCCAGCAGCCTTGGGGCCCTCCCCTACAATGAGCAGTTCTTC. Translation gives CASSLGALPYNEQFF. V usage is TRBV27 and J usage is TRBJ2-1, with a tentative D call TRBD1 (5 bases). V was shortened by 6 bases and J by 2 bases, with 14 bases between the two germline ends. The CDR3 loop spans 15 amino acids. From germline, CDR1 is MNHEY and CDR2 SMNVEV (reference sequence).